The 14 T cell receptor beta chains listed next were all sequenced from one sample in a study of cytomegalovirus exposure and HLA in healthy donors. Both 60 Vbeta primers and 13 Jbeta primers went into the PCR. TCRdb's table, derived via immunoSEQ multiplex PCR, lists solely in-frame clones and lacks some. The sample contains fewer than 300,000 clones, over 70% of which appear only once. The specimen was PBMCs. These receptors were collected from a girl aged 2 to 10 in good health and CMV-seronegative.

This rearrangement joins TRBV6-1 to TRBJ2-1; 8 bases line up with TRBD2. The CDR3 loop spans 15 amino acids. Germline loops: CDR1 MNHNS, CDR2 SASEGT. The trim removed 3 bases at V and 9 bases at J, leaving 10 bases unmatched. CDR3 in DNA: TGTGCCAGCAGTGATCCAGCGGGAGAGGGGGGTGAGCAGTTCTTC. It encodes CASSDPAGEGGEQFF.

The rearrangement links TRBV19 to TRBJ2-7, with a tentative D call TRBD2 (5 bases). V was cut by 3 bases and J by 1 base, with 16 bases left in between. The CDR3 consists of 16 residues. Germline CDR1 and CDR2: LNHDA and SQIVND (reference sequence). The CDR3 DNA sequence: TGTGCCAGTAGTATTCGCCAAGGCGGGTGGTCCTACGAGCAGTACTTC. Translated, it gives CASSIRQGGWSYEQYF.

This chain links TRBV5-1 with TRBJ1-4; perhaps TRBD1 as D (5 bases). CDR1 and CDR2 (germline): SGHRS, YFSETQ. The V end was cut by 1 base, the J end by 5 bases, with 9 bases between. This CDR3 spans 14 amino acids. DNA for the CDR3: TGCGCCAGCAGCTTGAACAGGAAGAATGAAAAACTGTTTTTT. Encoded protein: CASSLNRKNEKLFF.

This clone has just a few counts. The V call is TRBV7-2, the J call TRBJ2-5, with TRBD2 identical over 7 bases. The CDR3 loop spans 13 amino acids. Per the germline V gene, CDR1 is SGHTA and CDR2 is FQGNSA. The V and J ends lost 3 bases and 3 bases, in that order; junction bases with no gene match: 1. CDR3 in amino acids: CASSFAGEETQYF. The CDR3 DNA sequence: TGTGCCAGCAGCTTTGCGGGGGAAGAGACCCAGTACTTC.

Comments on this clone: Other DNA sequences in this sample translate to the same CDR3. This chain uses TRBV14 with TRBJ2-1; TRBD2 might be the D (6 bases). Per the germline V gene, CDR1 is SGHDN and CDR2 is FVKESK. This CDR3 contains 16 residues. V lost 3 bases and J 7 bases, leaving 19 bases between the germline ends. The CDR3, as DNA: TGTGCCAGCAGCCAGCAGGGCGGGGTAACGGGGAATGAGCAGTTCTTC. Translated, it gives CASSQQGGVTGNEQFF.

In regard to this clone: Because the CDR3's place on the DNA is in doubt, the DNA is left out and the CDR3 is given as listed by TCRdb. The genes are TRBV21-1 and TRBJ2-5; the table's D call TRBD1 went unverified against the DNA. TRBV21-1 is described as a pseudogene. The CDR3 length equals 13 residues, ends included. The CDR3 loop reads CASFGPGTYEQYF.

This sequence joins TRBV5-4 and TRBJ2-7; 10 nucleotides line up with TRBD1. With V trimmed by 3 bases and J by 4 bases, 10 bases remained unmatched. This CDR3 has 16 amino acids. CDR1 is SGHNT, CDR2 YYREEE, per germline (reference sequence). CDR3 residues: CASSWGRDRGYYEQYF. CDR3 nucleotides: TGTGCCAGCAGCTGGGGTCGGGACAGGGGCTATTACGAGCAGTACTTC.

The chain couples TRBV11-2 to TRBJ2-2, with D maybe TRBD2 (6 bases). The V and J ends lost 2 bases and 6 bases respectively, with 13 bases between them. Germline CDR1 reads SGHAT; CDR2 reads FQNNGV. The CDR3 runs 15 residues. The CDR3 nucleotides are TGTGCCAGCAGCTTAAATCCACGGGGGTCCGGGGAGCTGTTTTTT. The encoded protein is CASSLNPRGSGELFF.

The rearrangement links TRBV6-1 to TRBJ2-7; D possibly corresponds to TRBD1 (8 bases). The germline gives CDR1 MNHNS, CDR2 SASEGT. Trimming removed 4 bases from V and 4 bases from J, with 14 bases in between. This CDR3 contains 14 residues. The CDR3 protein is CASSGQQGGYEQYF. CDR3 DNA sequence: TGTGCCAGCAGTGGCCAACAGGGGGGGTACGAGCAGTACTTC.

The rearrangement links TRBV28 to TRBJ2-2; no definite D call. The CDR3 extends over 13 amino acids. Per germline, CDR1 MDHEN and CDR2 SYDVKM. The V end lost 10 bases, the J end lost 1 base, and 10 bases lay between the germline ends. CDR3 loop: CATINGNTGELFF. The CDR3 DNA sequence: TGTGCCACCATCAACGGGAACACCGGGGAGCTGTTTTTT. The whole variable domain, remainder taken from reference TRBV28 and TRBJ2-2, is DVKVTQSSRYLVKRTGEKVFLECVQDMDHENMFWYRQDPGLGLRLIYFSYDVKMKEKGDIPEGYSVSREKKERFSLILESASTNQTSMYLCATINGNTGELFFGEGSRLTVL.

CDR3 sequence: CASSLGAGGPLEQYF. In DNA, the CDR3 is TGCGCCAGCAGCTTGGGCGCGGGAGGGCCGCTAGAGCAGTACTTC. The chain links TRBV5-1 to TRBJ2-7, with 9 bases that match TRBD2. The CDR3 runs to 15 residues. Germline-derived CDR1 and CDR2 are SGHRS and YFSETQ. V lost 0 bases, J lost 7 bases, and 8 bases stayed unmatched.

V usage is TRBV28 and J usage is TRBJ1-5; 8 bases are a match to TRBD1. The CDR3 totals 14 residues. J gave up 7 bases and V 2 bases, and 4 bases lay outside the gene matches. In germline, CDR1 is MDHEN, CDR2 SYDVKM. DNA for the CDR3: TGTGCCAGCAGTTTACCAGGGGGCGAACAGCCCCAGCATTTT. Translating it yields CASSLPGGEQPQHF.

The DNA of the CDR3 is TGTGCCAGCAGCTTAGTGACAGGGAACTTTTATGGCTACACCTTC. It translates to CASSLVTGNFYGYTF. The genes are TRBV7-2 and TRBJ1-2, with 7 bases fitting TRBD1. Trimming took 1 base from V and 5 from J; bases not matched to a gene: 7. The V gene's germline CDR1 is SGHTA and CDR2 FQGNSA. The CDR3 sequence is 15 residues long.

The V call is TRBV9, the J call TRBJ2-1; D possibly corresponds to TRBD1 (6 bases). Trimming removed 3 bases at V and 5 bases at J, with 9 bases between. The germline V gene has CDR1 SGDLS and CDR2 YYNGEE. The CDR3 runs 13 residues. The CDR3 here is CASSDEGDNEQFF. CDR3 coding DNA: TGTGCCAGCAGCGACGAGGGGGACAATGAGCAGTTCTTC.